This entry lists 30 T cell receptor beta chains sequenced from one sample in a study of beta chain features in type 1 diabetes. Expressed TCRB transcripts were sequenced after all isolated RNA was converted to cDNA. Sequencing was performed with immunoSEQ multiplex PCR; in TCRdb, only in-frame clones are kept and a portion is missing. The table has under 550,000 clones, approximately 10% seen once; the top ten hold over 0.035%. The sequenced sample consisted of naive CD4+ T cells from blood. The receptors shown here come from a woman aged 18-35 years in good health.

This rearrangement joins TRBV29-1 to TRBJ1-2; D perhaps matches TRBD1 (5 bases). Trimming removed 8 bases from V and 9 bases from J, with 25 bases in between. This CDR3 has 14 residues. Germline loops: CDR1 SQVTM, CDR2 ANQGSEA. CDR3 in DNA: TGCAGCACATGGACAAGGAGTCGTTCTATTAGCTACACCTTC. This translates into CSTWTRSRSISYTF.

The CDR3 loop is CASSQSIRTGGAEQFF. The CDR3 DNA reads TGTGCCAGCAGCCAATCCATCCGGACAGGGGGCGCTGAGCAGTTCTTC. This rearrangement joins TRBV4-2 to TRBJ2-1; 11 bases are shared with TRBD1. Trimming cost V 2 bases and J 9 bases; bases outside gene matches: 9. This CDR3 is built from 16 residues. Looked up from germline, CDR1 is LGHNA and CDR2 is YNFKEQ.

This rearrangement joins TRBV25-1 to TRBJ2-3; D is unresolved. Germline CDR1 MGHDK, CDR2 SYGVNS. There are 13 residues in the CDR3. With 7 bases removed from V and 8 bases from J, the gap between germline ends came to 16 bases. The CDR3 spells CASTPRTGLTQYF. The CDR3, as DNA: TGTGCCAGCACCCCTCGGACGGGTCTTACGCAGTATTTT.

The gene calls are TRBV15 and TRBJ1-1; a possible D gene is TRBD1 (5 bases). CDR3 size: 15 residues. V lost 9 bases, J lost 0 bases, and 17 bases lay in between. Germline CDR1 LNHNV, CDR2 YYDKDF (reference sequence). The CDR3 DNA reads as TGTGCCACGCGGGGCCAGGACTTAATGAACACTGAAGCTTTCTTT. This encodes CATRGQDLMNTEAFF.

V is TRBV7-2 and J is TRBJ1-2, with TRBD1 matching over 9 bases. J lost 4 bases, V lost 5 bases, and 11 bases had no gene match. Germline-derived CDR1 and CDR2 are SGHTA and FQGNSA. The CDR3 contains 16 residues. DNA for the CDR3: TGTGCCAGCAGCCGCGGGACAGGGTCTATGTTCTATGGCTACACCTTC. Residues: CASSRGTGSMFYGYTF.

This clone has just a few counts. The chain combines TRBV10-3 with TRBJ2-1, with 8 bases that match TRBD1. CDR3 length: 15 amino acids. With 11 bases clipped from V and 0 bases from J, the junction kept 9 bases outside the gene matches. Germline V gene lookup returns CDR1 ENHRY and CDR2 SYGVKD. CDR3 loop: CAAGRDRSSYNEQFF. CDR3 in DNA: TGTGCCGCCGGGCGGGACAGGAGCTCCTACAATGAGCAGTTCTTC.

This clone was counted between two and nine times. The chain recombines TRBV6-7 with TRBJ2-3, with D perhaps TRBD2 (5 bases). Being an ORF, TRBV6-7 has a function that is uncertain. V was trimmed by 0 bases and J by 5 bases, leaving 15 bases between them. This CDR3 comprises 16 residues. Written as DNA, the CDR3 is TGTGCCAGCAGTTACTCCCTAGCATCAATGCAAGATACGCAGTATTTT. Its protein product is CASSYSLASMQDTQYF.

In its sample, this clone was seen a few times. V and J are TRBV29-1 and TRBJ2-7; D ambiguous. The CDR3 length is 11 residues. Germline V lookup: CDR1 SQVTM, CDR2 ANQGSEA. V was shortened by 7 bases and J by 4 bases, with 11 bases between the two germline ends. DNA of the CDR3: TGCAGCGCCTCCATGGATTACGAGCAGTACTTC. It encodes CSASMDYEQYF.

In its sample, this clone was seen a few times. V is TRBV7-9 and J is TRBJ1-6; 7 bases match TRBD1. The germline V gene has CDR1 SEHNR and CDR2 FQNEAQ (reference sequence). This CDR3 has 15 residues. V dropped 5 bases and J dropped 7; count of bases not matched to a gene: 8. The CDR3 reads CASSKQGTENSPLHF. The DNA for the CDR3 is TGTGCCAGCAGCAAACAGGGGACTGAAAATTCACCCCTCCACTTT.

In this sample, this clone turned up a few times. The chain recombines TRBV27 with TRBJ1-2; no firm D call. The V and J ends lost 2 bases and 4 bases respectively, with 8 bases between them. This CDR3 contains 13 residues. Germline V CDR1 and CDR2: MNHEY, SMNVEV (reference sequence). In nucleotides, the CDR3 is TGTGCCAGCAGTTTAAGGGAGTCCTATGGCTACACCTTC. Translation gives CASSLRESYGYTF.

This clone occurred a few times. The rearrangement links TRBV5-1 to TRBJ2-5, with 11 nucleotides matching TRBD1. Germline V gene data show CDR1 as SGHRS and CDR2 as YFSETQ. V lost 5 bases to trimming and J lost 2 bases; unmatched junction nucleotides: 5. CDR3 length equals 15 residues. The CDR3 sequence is CASRPDRGPQETQYF. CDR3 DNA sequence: TGCGCCAGCAGGCCGGACAGGGGGCCGCAAGAGACCCAGTACTTC.

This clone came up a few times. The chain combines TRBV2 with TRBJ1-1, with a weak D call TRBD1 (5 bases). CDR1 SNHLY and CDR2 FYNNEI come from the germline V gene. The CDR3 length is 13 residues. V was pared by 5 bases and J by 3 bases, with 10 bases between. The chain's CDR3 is CASSLDSDTEAFF. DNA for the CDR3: TGTGCCAGCAGTCTAGACAGCGACACTGAAGCTTTCTTT.

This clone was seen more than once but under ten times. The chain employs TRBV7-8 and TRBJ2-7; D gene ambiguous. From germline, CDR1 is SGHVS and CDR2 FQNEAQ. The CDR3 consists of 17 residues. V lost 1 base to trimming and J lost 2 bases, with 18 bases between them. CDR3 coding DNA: TGTGCCAGCAGCTTAGGGCTTCAAACCCACATAGCCTACGAGCAGTACGTC. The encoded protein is CASSLGLQTHIAYEQYV.

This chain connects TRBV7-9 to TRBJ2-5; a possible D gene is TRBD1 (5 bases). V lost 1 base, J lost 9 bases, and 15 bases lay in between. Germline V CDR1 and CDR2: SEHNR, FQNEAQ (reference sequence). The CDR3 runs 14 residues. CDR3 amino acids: CASSLEMATVAQYF. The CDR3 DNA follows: TGTGCCAGCAGCTTAGAAATGGCGACAGTGGCCCAGTACTTC.

CDR3 coding DNA: TGCAGCGTTGGGCAGGACAATGAGCAGTTCTTC. Translating gives CSVGQDNEQFF. The chain links TRBV29-1 to TRBJ2-1; D gene unclear. This CDR3 is built from 11 residues. Looked up from germline, CDR1 is SQVTM and CDR2 is ANQGSEA. Trimming took 4 bases from V and 5 from J, leaving 6 bases between them.

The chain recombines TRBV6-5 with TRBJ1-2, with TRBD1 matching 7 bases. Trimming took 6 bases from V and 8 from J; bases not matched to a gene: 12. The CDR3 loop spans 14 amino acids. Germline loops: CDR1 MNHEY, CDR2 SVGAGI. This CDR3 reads CASSADETGRGYTF. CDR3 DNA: TGTGCCAGCAGCGCAGATGAGACAGGGCGCGGCTACACCTTC.

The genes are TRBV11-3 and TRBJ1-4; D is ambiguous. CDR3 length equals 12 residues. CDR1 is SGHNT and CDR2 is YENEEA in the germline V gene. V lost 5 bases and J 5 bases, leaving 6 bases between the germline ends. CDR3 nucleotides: TGTGCCAGCAGCACCCTCAATGAAAAACTGTTTTTT. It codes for CASSTLNEKLFF.

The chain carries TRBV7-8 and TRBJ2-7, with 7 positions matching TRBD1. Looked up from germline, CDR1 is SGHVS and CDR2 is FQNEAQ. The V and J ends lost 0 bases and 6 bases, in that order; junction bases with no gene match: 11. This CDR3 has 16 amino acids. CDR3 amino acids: CASSLAADRTTAEQYF. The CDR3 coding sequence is TGTGCCAGCAGCTTAGCCGCGGACAGGACCACGGCCGAGCAGTACTTC. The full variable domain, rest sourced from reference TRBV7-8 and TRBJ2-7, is GAGVSQSPRYKVAKRGQDVALRCDPISGHVSLFWYQQALGQGPEFLTYFQNEAQLDKSGLPSDRFFAERPEGSVSTLKIQRTQQEDSAVYLCASSLAADRTTAEQYFGPGTRLTVT.

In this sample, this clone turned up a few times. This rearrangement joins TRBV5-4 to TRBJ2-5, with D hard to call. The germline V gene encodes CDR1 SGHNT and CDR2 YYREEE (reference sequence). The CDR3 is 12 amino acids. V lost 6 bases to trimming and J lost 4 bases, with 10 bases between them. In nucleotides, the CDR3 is TGTGCCAGCATCGATCCGGGAGAGACCCAGTACTTC. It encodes CASIDPGETQYF.

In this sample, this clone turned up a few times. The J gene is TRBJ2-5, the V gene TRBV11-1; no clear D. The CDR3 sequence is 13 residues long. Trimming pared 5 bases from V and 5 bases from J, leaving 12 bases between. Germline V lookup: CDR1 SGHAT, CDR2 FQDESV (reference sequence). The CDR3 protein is CASSGPSWETQYF. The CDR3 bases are TGTGCCAGCAGCGGACCTTCGTGGGAGACCCAGTACTTC.

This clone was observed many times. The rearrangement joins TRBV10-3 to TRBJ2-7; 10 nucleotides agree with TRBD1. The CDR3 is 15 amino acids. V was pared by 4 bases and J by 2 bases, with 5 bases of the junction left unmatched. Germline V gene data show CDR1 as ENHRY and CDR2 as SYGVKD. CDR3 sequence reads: CAISVLGTGAYEQYF. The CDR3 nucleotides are TGTGCCATCAGTGTGTTAGGGACAGGGGCCTACGAGCAGTACTTC.

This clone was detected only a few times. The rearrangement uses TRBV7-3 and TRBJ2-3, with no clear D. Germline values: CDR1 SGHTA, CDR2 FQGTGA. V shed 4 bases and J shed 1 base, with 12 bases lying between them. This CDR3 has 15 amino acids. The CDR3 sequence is CASSSRRDGTDTQYF. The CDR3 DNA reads TGTGCCAGCAGCTCCCGTCGCGATGGCACAGATACGCAGTATTTT.

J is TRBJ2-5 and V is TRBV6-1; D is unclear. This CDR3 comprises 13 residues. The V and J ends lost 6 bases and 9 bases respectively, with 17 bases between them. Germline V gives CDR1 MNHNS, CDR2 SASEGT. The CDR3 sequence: CASRRLDPQPQYF. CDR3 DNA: TGTGCCAGCAGACGGCTGGACCCTCAACCCCAGTACTTC.

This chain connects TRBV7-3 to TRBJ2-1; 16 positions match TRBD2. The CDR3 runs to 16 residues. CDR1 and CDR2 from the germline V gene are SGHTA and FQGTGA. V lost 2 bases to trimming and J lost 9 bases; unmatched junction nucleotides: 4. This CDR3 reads CASSLYGTSGRVEQFF. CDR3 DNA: TGTGCCAGCAGCTTATATGGGACTAGCGGGAGGGTTGAGCAGTTCTTC.

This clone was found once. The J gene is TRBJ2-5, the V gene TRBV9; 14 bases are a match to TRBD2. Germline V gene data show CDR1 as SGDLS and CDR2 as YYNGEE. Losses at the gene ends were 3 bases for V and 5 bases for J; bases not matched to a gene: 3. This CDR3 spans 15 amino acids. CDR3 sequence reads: CASSARLAGGETQYF. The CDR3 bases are TGTGCCAGCAGCGCTAGACTAGCGGGAGGGGAGACCCAGTACTTC.

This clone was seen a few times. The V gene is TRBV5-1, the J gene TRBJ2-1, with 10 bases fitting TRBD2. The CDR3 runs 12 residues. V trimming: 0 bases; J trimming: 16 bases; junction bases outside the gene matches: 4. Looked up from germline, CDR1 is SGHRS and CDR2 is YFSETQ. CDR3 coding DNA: TGCGCCAGCAGCTTGGACAGCGGGAGGGTCTTCTTC. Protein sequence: CASSLDSGRVFF.

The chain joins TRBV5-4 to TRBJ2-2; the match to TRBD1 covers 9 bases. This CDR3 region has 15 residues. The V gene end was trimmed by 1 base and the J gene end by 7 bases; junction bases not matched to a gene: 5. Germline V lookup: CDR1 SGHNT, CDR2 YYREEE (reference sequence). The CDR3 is CASSLTGGEVGELFF. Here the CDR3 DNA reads TGTGCCAGCAGCTTGACAGGGGGCGAGGTCGGGGAGCTGTTTTTT.

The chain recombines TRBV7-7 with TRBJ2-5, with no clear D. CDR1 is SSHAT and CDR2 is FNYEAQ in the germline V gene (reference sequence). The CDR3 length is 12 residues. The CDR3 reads CATSKLGETQYF. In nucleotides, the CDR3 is TGTGCTACTTCCAAGCTAGGCGAGACCCAGTACTTC.

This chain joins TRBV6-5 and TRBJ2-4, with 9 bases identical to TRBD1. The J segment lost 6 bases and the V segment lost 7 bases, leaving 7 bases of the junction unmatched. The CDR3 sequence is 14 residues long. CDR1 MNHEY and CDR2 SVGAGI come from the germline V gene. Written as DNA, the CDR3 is TGTGCCAGCAATTGGGACAGGGTCACAAACATTCAGTACTTC. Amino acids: CASNWDRVTNIQYF.

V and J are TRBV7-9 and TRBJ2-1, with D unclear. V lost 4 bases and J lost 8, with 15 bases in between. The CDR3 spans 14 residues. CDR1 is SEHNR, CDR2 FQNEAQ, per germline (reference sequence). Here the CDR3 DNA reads TGTGCCAGCAGCTCCCAATTTGGGGTACATGAGCAGTTCTTC. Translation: CASSSQFGVHEQFF.